The 3 T cell receptor beta chains below were found in one sample sequenced in a study of Graves' ophthalmopathy and Graves' hyperthyroidism. From RNA, the CDR3 regions of TCR beta chains were amplified and sequenced. The workflow started with a first-round RT-PCR run with HTBI primers and then moved on to a second-round multiplex PCR. In TCRdb, the multiplex PCR reads were re-called with MiXCR into one record per CDR3 protein. The data hold about 1.1 million distinct CDR3 sequences, with about 35% observed a single time. Sequencing was done on a sample of peripheral blood or thyroid tissue (not recorded which). The receptors derive from an adult man with Graves' hyperthyroidism.

The chain links TRBV7-8 to TRBJ1-5, with TRBD1 identical over 7 bases. J gave up 1 base and V 1 base, and 7 bases lay outside the gene matches. The CDR3 covers 17 residues. Germline CDR1 SGHVS, CDR2 FQNEAQ. The CDR3 sequence: CASSLGQGGISNQPQHF. CDR3 nucleotide sequence: TGTGCCAGCAGCTTAGGACAGGGCGGCATAAGCAATCAGCCCCAGCATTTT. Full variable domain (remainder filled in from reference TRBV7-8 and TRBJ1-5): GAGVSQSPRYKVAKRGQDVALRCDPISGHVSLFWYQQALGQGPEFLTYFQNEAQLDKSGLPSDRFFAERPEGSVSTLKIQRTQQEDSAVYLCASSLGQGGISNQPQHFGDGTRLSIL.

This clonotype has ten or more counts. CDR3 protein: CASSVEGAYGYTF. The CDR3 DNA is TGTGCCAGCAGCGTAGAGGGGGCCTATGGCTACACCTTC. This rearrangement joins TRBV9 to TRBJ1-2, with 7 bases that match TRBD1. In germline, CDR1 is SGDLS, CDR2 YYNGEE. The CDR3 has 13 residues. J lost 4 bases, V lost 0 bases, and 0 bases had no gene match.

This clonotype was counted many times. The CDR3 is CATKQGAKGYTF. The CDR3, as DNA: TGTGCCACCAAACAGGGGGCGAAGGGCTACACCTTC. The J gene is TRBJ1-2, the V gene TRBV6-5; 9 nucleotides align to TRBD1. This CDR3 comprises 12 residues. In germline, CDR1 is MNHEY, CDR2 SVGAGI. The V and J ends lost 10 bases and 8 bases, in that order; junction bases with no gene match: 8.